This T cell receptor (beta chain) was recorded in a study of OX40 agonist ivuxolimab in advanced cancers. About the research overall: Ivuxolimab, an agonistic anti-OX40 (CD134) antibody, was given to patients.

The CDR3 covers 17 residues. The germline V gene has CDR1 SGHAT and CDR2 FQNNGV. Trimming took off 1 base at V and 0 bases at J, with 15 bases between the two ends. Assay used: immunoSEQ multiplex PCR; TCRdb lists only in-frame clones, some missing. Of 95,000 to 150,000 clones in the sample, about 94% were seen once. Sequencing was performed on CD4+ or CD8+ T cells sorted from blood, taken in a trial of the OX40 agonist ivuxolimab. The chain recombines TRBV11-2 with TRBJ2-5; D gene unclear. This TCR came from an adult with an advanced solid tumor such as melanoma, head and neck, liver or kidney cancer. The DNA of the CDR3 is TGTGCCAGCAGCTTAGCCCCGCCGGCCCTAAACCAAGAGACCCAGTACTTC. Its translation is CASSLAPPALNQETQYF.